This T cell receptor (beta chain) stems from a study of blood T cells in healthy people across ages. Study conclusions and caveats: Strong correlation was found linking TCR beta diversity to naive T cell percentage. Estimates of diversity drawn from one million T cells were considered underestimates. CMV status of donors was not determined, possibly confounding expanded clonotype changes.

Primed by a sample-barcoded 5' primer and a J-beta primer mix, a second PCR proceeded for 7 to 11 cycles. TCRdb processed the 5' RACE reads anew with MiXCR; each CDR3 protein has one entry. The sample has about 1,800,000 distinct CDR3 sequences; 28% are singletons. This clonotype has at least ten counts. Its antigen remains unidentified. CDR1 is SGHRS and CDR2 is YFSETQ in the germline V gene. Deletions cut 4 bases from V and 2 bases from J, with 15 bases between. The CDR3 sequence is 15 residues long. The V call is TRBV5-1, the J call TRBJ2-5; D remains ambiguous. The specimen sequenced was blood. This receptor was identified in a woman aged 25 to 39 in good health. The CDR3 spells CASSAPETSQETQYF. For the CDR3, the DNA is TGCGCCAGCAGCGCACCGGAGACCTCACAAGAGACCCAGTACTTC.